This T cell receptor (beta chain) was identified in a study of shared clonotypes between healthy human individuals. Clones were sequenced by immunoSEQ multiplex PCR, and TCRdb holds only the in-frame ones, with some missing. This sample has around 510,000 clones, with just over 75% found just once. The CDR3 consists of 18 residues. Germline loops: CDR1 LNHDA, CDR2 SQIVND (reference sequence). V lost 0 bases to trimming and J lost 4 bases; unmatched junction nucleotides: 8. The material sequenced was PBMCs. The receptor comes from a woman between 40 and 50 years old in good health. Some clones in this sample may be carry-over from other donors' samples. The chain joins TRBV19 to TRBJ2-5; 13 bases agree with TRBD2. This CDR3 is CASSIDLGTSGIRETQYF. The CDR3 coding sequence is TGTGCCAGTAGTATAGATCTAGGGACTAGCGGGATTAGAGAGACCCAGTACTTC.